Below are 17 T cell receptor beta chains sequenced from a single sample in a study of Ad26.COV2.S vaccination and SARS-CoV-2 variants. TCRdb's copy holds only in-frame clones and misses some; the assay was immunoSEQ multiplex PCR. Of about 250,000 clones listed, approximately 88% were seen once; the top ten hold roughly 3%. Described treatment: some 20 received Ad26.COV2.S at low or high dose, single or two shots; about 5 received placebo; per-sample allocation not given. Following the first vaccine or placebo injection, samples were taken on day 63. The sample consisted of peripheral blood, taken in a trial of Ad26.COV2.S vaccine versus placebo. Every receptor here comes from a person aged 18-60 years who received the Ad26.COV2.S COVID-19 vaccine or a placebo.

The genes are TRBV18 and TRBJ2-5; the D call may be TRBD1 or TRBD2 (5 bases each). Per the germline V gene, CDR1 is KGHSH and CDR2 is LQKENI. The CDR3 runs 15 residues. Trimming pared 3 bases from V and 7 bases from J, leaving 18 bases between. The DNA for the CDR3 is TGTGCCAGCTCACCCCCTGGGACGTCCGCTTCGACCCAGTACTTC. Translated, it gives CASSPPGTSASTQYF.

The chain is built from TRBV7-2 and TRBJ2-1; the match to TRBD1 covers 8 bases. This CDR3 has 15 residues. Germline V gene data show CDR1 as SGHTA and CDR2 as FQGNSA. V lost 1 base and J lost 8; bases outside the gene matches: 7. The chain's CDR3 is CASSLEDRVFDEQFF. In nucleotides, the CDR3 is TGTGCCAGCAGCTTAGAGGACAGGGTATTCGATGAGCAGTTCTTC. Using reference TRBV7-2 and TRBJ2-1 for the parts outside the CDR3, the full variable domain is GAGVSQSPSNKVTEKGKDVELRCDPISGHTALYWYRQSLGQGLEFLIYFQGNSAPDKSGLPSDRFSAERTGGSVSTLTIQRTQQEDSAVYLCASSLEDRVFDEQFFGPGTRLTVL.

V usage is TRBV5-1 and J usage is TRBJ2-7, with unresolved D. V lost 4 bases to trimming and J lost 7 bases, with 18 bases between them. Germline CDR1 is SGHRS and CDR2 is YFSETQ. This CDR3 contains 14 residues. CDR3 in DNA: TGCGCCAGCAGCCCAGGTGCGGTGTATGGGGAGCAGTACTTC. This translates into CASSPGAVYGEQYF.

V and J are TRBV4-3 and TRBJ2-5, with D unresolved. The CDR3 runs to 13 residues. Germline CDR1 LGHNA, CDR2 YSLEER. The V end was cut by 1 base, the J end by 5 bases, with 8 bases between. CDR3 residues: CASSQALRETQYF. In DNA form, the CDR3 reads TGCGCCAGCAGCCAAGCCCTAAGGGAGACCCAGTACTTC.

The chain links TRBV6-5 to TRBJ2-7; 8 bases map to TRBD2. CDR1 is MNHEY, CDR2 SVGAGI, per germline. The CDR3 loop spans 14 amino acids. Unmatched junction bases numbered 9, after V lost 7 bases and J lost 4 bases. The CDR3 here is CASTTKGLGYEQYV. The CDR3 DNA is TGTGCCAGCACCACAAAGGGACTAGGATACGAGCAGTACGTC.

V is TRBV4-3 and J is TRBJ2-2, with D perhaps assigned TRBD1 or TRBD2 (5 bases each). Germline V gene sequence: CDR1 LGHNA, CDR2 YSLEER. The CDR3 runs to 15 residues. V lost 4 bases to trimming and J lost 4 bases, with 13 bases between them. The CDR3, as DNA: TGCGCCAGCAGCCTGGGGCTAGCTCCCACCGGGGAGCTGTTTTTT. Protein sequence: CASSLGLAPTGELFF.

The rearrangement uses TRBV19 and TRBJ2-3; 7 positions agree with TRBD2. The CDR3 consists of 12 residues. Looked up from germline, CDR1 is LNHDA and CDR2 is SQIVND (reference sequence). Germline trimming cut 5 bases from V and 11 bases from J; bases unmatched to any gene: 7. The CDR3 DNA sequence: TGTGCCAGTAGTCCCCGGGACTACGTGCAGTATTTT. This gives the protein CASSPRDYVQYF.

The rearrangement links TRBV19 to TRBJ2-2, with D unclear. This CDR3 is 15 amino acids long. Germline V CDR1 and CDR2: LNHDA, SQIVND (reference sequence). The ends were cut back, 5 bases at V and 4 bases at J, with 14 bases in the middle. The CDR3 DNA follows: TGTGCCAGTAGTCTCTCCCATATAGCCACCGGGGAGCTGTTTTTT. It codes for CASSLSHIATGELFF.

The V call is TRBV6-4, the J call TRBJ2-3; possible D gene TRBD2, 5 bases. Germline V gene lookup returns CDR1 MRHNA and CDR2 SNTAGT. Trimming stripped 5 bases from V and 2 bases from J, with 14 bases between. CDR3 size: 15 residues. This CDR3 reads CASSKAGAATDTQYF. The CDR3 DNA sequence: TGTGCCAGCAGTAAAGCCGGAGCGGCCACAGATACGCAGTATTTT.

This clone came up once. The genes are TRBV24-1 and TRBJ2-3, with D possibly matching TRBD1 (6 bases). The CDR3 runs to 15 residues. V was pared by 3 bases and J by 1 base, with 10 bases between. Germline CDR1 is KGHDR and CDR2 is SFDVKD. DNA for the CDR3: TGTGCCACCAGTGATAGGGCAGGGGGCACAGATACGCAGTATTTT. It specifies CATSDRAGGTDTQYF.

The rearrangement uses TRBV3-1 (or the pseudogene TRBV3-2) and TRBJ1-5, with TRBD1 as a possible D gene (6 bases). The V end was cut by 0 bases, the J end by 7 bases, with 13 bases between. Germline V CDR1 and CDR2: LGHDT, YNNKEL (reference sequence). The CDR3 consists of 15 residues. The CDR3 DNA is TGTGCCAGCAGCCAAGATACAGGGCGAGGACAGCCCCAGCATTTT. Translation gives CASSQDTGRGQPQHF.

The V call is TRBV5-1, the J call TRBJ2-1, with 13 nucleotides matching TRBD2. After removal of 4 bases from V and 5 bases from J, the junction contained 12 bases not matched to a gene. The length of the CDR3 is 18 residues. Germline CDR1 reads SGHRS; CDR2 reads YFSETQ. CDR3 sequence reads: CASSPGLAGAPQNNEQFF. CDR3 DNA: TGCGCCAGCAGCCCCGGACTAGCGGGGGCCCCCCAGAACAATGAGCAGTTCTTC.

J is TRBJ2-2 and V is TRBV19; TRBD1 agrees at 7 bases. The CDR3 covers 14 residues. CDR1 and CDR2 (germline): LNHDA, SQIVND (reference sequence). J gave up 3 bases and V 11 bases, and 9 bases lay outside the gene matches. The chain's CDR3 is CAVAGTVYTGELFF. The CDR3 nucleotides are TGTGCCGTAGCCGGGACAGTATACACCGGGGAGCTGTTTTTT.

The chain recombines TRBV9 with TRBJ1-4; a possible D gene is TRBD1 (5 bases). CDR3 length equals 16 residues. The germline gives CDR1 SGDLS, CDR2 YYNGEE. Trimming stripped 0 bases from V and 7 bases from J, with 16 bases between. The CDR3 coding sequence is TGTGCCAGCAGCGTAGCTTTAGGGGCAGGGCGTGAAAAACTGTTTTTT. This gives the protein CASSVALGAGREKLFF.

The rearrangement links TRBV7-9 to TRBJ2-2, with D perhaps TRBD2 (6 bases). CDR1 and CDR2 from the germline V gene are SEHNR and FQNEAQ (reference sequence). CDR3 length equals 14 residues. V lost 4 bases and J 7 bases, leaving 13 bases between the germline ends. For the CDR3, the DNA is TGTGCCAGCAGCTCACTGGGGGGTGACGGGGAGCTGTTTTTT. This gives the protein CASSSLGGDGELFF.

The gene calls are TRBV5-4 and TRBJ2-3, with 9 nucleotides matching TRBD2. The CDR3 sequence is 16 residues long. V was clipped by 6 bases and J by 4 bases; unmatched bases: 12. The germline CDR1 and CDR2 sequences are SGHNT and YYREEE (reference sequence). CDR3 amino acids: CASTTGGGALSDTQYF. Here the CDR3 DNA reads TGTGCCAGCACGACCGGCGGGGGGGCTTTGTCAGATACGCAGTATTTT.

J is TRBJ2-7 and V is TRBV21-1; the D call of TRBD1 is as the table states it, not checked on the DNA. TRBV21-1 corresponds to a pseudogene. The CDR3 covers 14 residues. The CDR3 region has the DNA TGTGCCAGCCCGATTACAGGGGGCACCTACGAGCAGTACGTC. Translated, it gives CASPITGGTYEQYV.